This TCR beta chain was captured by sequencing in a study of T cells expressing NK-cell markers. Study-level background: Sorted CD3+CD56+NKG2C+, CD3+CD56+NKG2C- and CD3+CD56-NKG2C+ T-cell subsets were beta-chain profiled.

This CDR3 contains 14 residues. Germline V gene lookup returns CDR1 KGHSH and CDR2 LQKENI. TCRdb reprocessed the 5' RACE reads and reports one entry per CDR3 protein, with no DNA. The sample has under 9,000 distinct CDR3 sequences; the top ten hold 62%. The receptor comes from a man aged 18-69 years in good health. Material: blood T cells: a sorted CD56 or NKG2C T cell subset, CD4+ or CD8+ T cells, or bulk PBMC T cells (not recorded which). The chain combines TRBV18 with TRBJ1-1. The CDR3 loop reads CASSLQGRNTEAFF.